This entry lists 23 T cell receptor beta chains sequenced from one sample in a study of blood T cell repertoires in COVID-19. Some clones are missing from TCRdb's copy, which holds only in-frame ones; the method was immunoSEQ multiplex PCR. Here the sample spans 90,000 or so clones, roughly 77% being singletons. The sequencing input was peripheral blood. The receptors were gathered from a human donor in a cohort sampled during active COVID-19.

This clone is a singleton in its sample. The chain uses TRBV6-4 and TRBJ2-3; 10 bases are a match to TRBD2. There are 13 residues in the CDR3. V was pared by 4 bases and J by 6 bases, with 1 base of the junction left unmatched. Per germline, CDR1 MRHNA and CDR2 SNTAGT. CDR3: CASSVGLADTQYF. CDR3 in DNA: TGTGCCAGCAGTGTGGGACTAGCGGATACGCAGTATTTT.

This chain uses TRBV10-2 with TRBJ2-2, with D hard to call. The germline V gene has CDR1 WSHSY and CDR2 SAAADI. V was cut by 2 bases and J by 2 bases, with 3 bases left in between. CDR3 length: 13 amino acids. The CDR3 region is CASSEQNTGELFF. The CDR3 nucleotides are TGCGCCAGCAGTGAGCAAAACACCGGGGAGCTGTTTTTT.

The chain uses TRBV28 and TRBJ2-7; D is possibly TRBD1 (6 bases). The germline gives CDR1 MDHEN, CDR2 SYDVKM. This CDR3 contains 13 residues. Trimming took 6 bases from V and 7 from J, leaving 16 bases between them. The CDR3: CASRPGGLGEQYF. The CDR3 DNA reads as TGTGCCAGCAGGCCTGGGGGCCTGGGGGAGCAGTACTTC.

This clone was observed many times. The rearrangement joins TRBV5-1 to TRBJ2-7, with 8 nucleotides matching TRBD2. Germline CDR1 and CDR2: SGHRS and YFSETQ. This CDR3 spans 16 amino acids. Trimming cost V 0 bases and J 3 bases; bases outside gene matches: 8. This CDR3 is CASSLAQSGGRYEQYF. The CDR3 nucleotides are TGCGCCAGCAGCTTGGCCCAAAGCGGGGGACGCTACGAGCAGTACTTC.

This chain uses TRBV3-1 (or the pseudogene TRBV3-2) with TRBJ2-7; tentative D call: TRBD2 (6 bases). CDR3 length equals 15 residues. Germline assignment: CDR1 LGHDT and CDR2 YNNKEL (reference sequence). V was trimmed by 0 bases and J by 2 bases, leaving 11 bases between them. The CDR3 spells CASSQEQRRAYEQYF. CDR3 coding DNA: TGTGCCAGCAGCCAAGAACAGCGGAGGGCCTACGAGCAGTACTTC.

The genes are TRBV7-3 and TRBJ1-2, with D possibly TRBD1 on 5 matching bases. This CDR3 is 11 amino acids long. Germline CDR1 SGHTA, CDR2 FQGTGA. Between the trimmed V and J ends, which lost 6 bases and 4 bases, there was a span of 6 bases. The CDR3 protein is CASRGAYGYTF. Here the CDR3 DNA reads TGTGCCAGCAGAGGGGCCTATGGCTACACCTTC.

The rearrangement joins TRBV14 to TRBJ2-7; 11 bases match TRBD2. The CDR3 runs to 15 residues. V shed 2 bases and J 3 bases; nucleotides not matched to a gene: 3. Germline V gene sequence: CDR1 SGHDN, CDR2 FVKESK. The CDR3 reads CASSQWGTSGYEQYF. The CDR3 nucleotides read TGTGCCAGCAGCCAATGGGGGACTAGCGGCTACGAGCAGTACTTC.

This chain links TRBV6-6 with TRBJ2-7; 7 positions match TRBD2. CDR3 length equals 15 residues. CDR1 is MNHNY and CDR2 is SVGAGI in the germline V gene (reference sequence). V was clipped by 2 bases and J by 2 bases; unmatched bases: 6. CDR3 in amino acids: CASSYGLADPYEQYF. The CDR3 coding sequence is TGTGCCAGCAGTTACGGTCTAGCGGACCCCTACGAGCAGTACTTC.

The rearrangement joins TRBV11-3 to TRBJ2-1; TRBD2 matches 10 bases. CDR3 length equals 15 residues. Germline values: CDR1 SGHNT, CDR2 YENEEA. V was clipped by 5 bases and J by 2 bases; unmatched bases: 3. CDR3 loop: CASSRGLAAYNEQFF. CDR3 DNA: TGTGCCAGCAGCAGAGGACTAGCGGCCTACAATGAGCAGTTCTTC. The whole variable domain, filled in from reference TRBV11-3 and TRBJ2-1, reads EAGVVQSPRYKIIEKKQPVAFWCNPISGHNTLYWYLQNLGQGPELLIRYENEEAVDDSQLPKDRFSAERLKGVDSTLKIQPAELGDSAVYLCASSRGLAAYNEQFFGPGTRLTVL.

This clone was recorded a few times. The genes are TRBV6-5 and TRBJ2-1, with D perhaps TRBD2 (6 bases). There are 14 residues in the CDR3. With 5 bases removed from V and 8 bases from J, the gap between germline ends came to 16 bases. Germline lookup yields CDR1 MNHEY and CDR2 SVGAGI. The CDR3 DNA follows: TGTGCCAGCAGTATAACCCTGACTAGTTATGAGCAGTTCTTC. It specifies CASSITLTSYEQFF.

The genes are TRBV14 and TRBJ2-1; 9 bases are a match to TRBD2. Looked up from germline, CDR1 is SGHDN and CDR2 is FVKESK. The V segment lost 1 base and the J segment 9 bases; nucleotides outside the gene matches: 10. The CDR3 consists of 16 residues. CDR3 coding DNA: TGTGCCAGCAGCCAAGCGGGTAGCGGGAGTAGGAGTGAGCAGTTCTTC. Amino acids: CASSQAGSGSRSEQFF.

V and J are TRBV4-2 and TRBJ2-7; D not certain. The V and J ends lost 0 bases and 0 bases respectively, with 6 bases between them. This CDR3 contains 14 residues. In germline, CDR1 is LGHNA, CDR2 YNFKEQ. The CDR3 protein is CASSQESNSYEQYF. The CDR3 nucleotides are TGTGCCAGCAGCCAAGAGAGTAACTCCTACGAGCAGTACTTC.

V is TRBV6-6 and J is TRBJ1-1; 7 bases are a match to TRBD1. This CDR3 comprises 13 residues. V lost 5 bases and J lost 11; bases outside the gene matches: 11. The germline V gene has CDR1 MNHNY and CDR2 SVGAGI (reference sequence). Written as DNA, the CDR3 is TGTGCCAGCAGTGACACCCTTACAGGGGCGGCTTTCTTT. Amino acids: CASSDTLTGAAFF.

The chain links TRBV19 to TRBJ2-7, with 7 bases identical to TRBD1. The CDR3 spans 15 residues. The V gene end was trimmed by 4 bases and the J gene end by 3 bases; junction bases not matched to a gene: 9. Germline values: CDR1 LNHDA, CDR2 SQIVND (reference sequence). CDR3 sequence: CASSSSGTALYEQYF. The DNA for the CDR3 is TGTGCCAGTAGTAGCTCCGGGACAGCCCTCTACGAGCAGTACTTC.

This chain uses TRBV6-5 with TRBJ2-7; D may be TRBD2 (5 bases). V gave up 6 bases and J gave up 2 bases, with 14 bases separating them. Germline CDR1 is MNHEY and CDR2 is SVGAGI. This CDR3 has 14 residues. CDR3: CASRRSGAAYEQYF. In nucleotides, the CDR3 is TGTGCCAGCAGGCGAAGCGGAGCCGCCTACGAGCAGTACTTC.

This chain joins TRBV5-1 and TRBJ2-1; 7 nucleotides align to TRBD1. The CDR3 consists of 14 residues. Germline-derived CDR1 and CDR2 are SGHRS and YFSETQ. V was clipped by 6 bases and J by 12 bases; unmatched bases: 15. CDR3 DNA: TGCGCCAGCACCCGTGACAGGGAAATCTATGGGCAGTTCTTC. Translation gives CASTRDREIYGQFF.

The chain joins TRBV5-5 to TRBJ1-1; D is ambiguous. V was shortened by 4 bases and J by 8 bases, with 21 bases between the two germline ends. In germline, CDR1 is SGHKS, CDR2 YYEKEE (reference sequence). The CDR3 is 15 residues long. The DNA of the CDR3 is TGTGCCAGCAGCCGCCCAGTAGCGGGTCCCTCGGAAGCTTTCTTT. This translates into CASSRPVAGPSEAFF.

The chain is built from TRBV19 and TRBJ1-1; TRBD1 matches 8 bases. The germline V gene has CDR1 LNHDA and CDR2 SQIVND (reference sequence). CDR3 length: 13 residues. The V gene end was trimmed by 5 bases and the J gene end by 6 bases; junction bases not matched to a gene: 5. The CDR3 is CASSLQGDAEAFF. For the CDR3, the DNA is TGTGCCAGTAGTCTACAGGGGGACGCTGAAGCTTTCTTT.

V is TRBV5-4 and J is TRBJ2-7, with 10 nucleotides matching TRBD1. This CDR3 has 17 residues. Germline trimming cut 4 bases from V and 2 bases from J; bases unmatched to any gene: 12. CDR1 is SGHNT and CDR2 is YYREEE in the germline V gene (reference sequence). As DNA, the CDR3 is TGTGCCAGCAGCCCGAATCCGGACAGGGGGACTCCCTACGAGCAGTACTTC. Its translation is CASSPNPDRGTPYEQYF.

The chain carries TRBV25-1 and TRBJ2-3; TRBD1 is a possible D gene (5 bases). The V gene's germline CDR1 is MGHDK and CDR2 SYGVNS. The CDR3 length is 17 residues. Trimming shortened V by 1 base and J by 1 base, and 15 bases separated the two germline ends. Here the CDR3 DNA reads TGTGCCAGCAGTGAATGGGGCGGACGATTTCGCACAGATACGCAGTATTTT. Its protein is CASSEWGGRFRTDTQYF.

The V call is TRBV2, the J call TRBJ1-1, with TRBD1 identical over 8 bases. The germline V gene encodes CDR1 SNHLY and CDR2 FYNNEI. Trimming cost V 6 bases and J 1 base; bases outside gene matches: 4. This CDR3 has 14 amino acids. The CDR3 is CASRLGQANTEAFF. DNA of the CDR3: TGTGCCAGCAGGTTGGGACAGGCGAACACTGAAGCTTTCTTT.

The chain links TRBV11-2 to TRBJ2-7; TRBD2 agrees at 7 bases. This CDR3 contains 14 residues. Germline CDR1 and CDR2: SGHAT and FQNNGV. J was trimmed by 2 bases and V by 1 base; bases with no gene match: 2. CDR3 bases: TGTGCCAGCAGCTTAGCGGGGGGAACCTACGAGCAGTACTTC. This gives the protein CASSLAGGTYEQYF.

This chain uses TRBV28 with TRBJ2-7; possible D gene TRBD2, 5 bases. Germline lookup yields CDR1 MDHEN and CDR2 SYDVKM. The ends were cut back, 7 bases at V and 0 bases at J, with 10 bases in the middle. The CDR3 spans 13 residues. The CDR3 nucleotides are TGTGCCAGCAATAGCGTCAGCTCCTACGAGCAGTACTTC. As protein: CASNSVSSYEQYF.